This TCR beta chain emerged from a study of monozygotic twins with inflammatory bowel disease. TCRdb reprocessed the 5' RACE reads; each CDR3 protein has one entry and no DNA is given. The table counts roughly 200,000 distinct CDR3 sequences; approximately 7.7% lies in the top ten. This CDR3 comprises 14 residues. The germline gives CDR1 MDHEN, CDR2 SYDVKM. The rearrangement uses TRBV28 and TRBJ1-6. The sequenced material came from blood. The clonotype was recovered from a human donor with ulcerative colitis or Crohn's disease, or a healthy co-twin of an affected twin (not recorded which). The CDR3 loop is CASRPTGPLGSLHF.